The 18 T cell receptor beta chains below were found in one sample sequenced in a study of T cell changes during pregnancy in multiple sclerosis. Clones were read by immunoSEQ multiplex PCR, and TCRdb kept only the in-frame ones, dropping some. The sample contains 70,000 to 100,000 clones, roughly 91% of which appear only once. The sequences come from peripheral blood, collected in the first trimester of pregnancy. These receptors were obtained from a female donor with multiple sclerosis, enrolled in a pregnancy study.

The rearrangement links TRBV30 to TRBJ1-1, with 9 bases lining up with TRBD1. The germline V gene has CDR1 GTSNPN and CDR2 SVGIG (reference sequence). This CDR3 is 13 amino acids long. The V segment lost 5 bases and the J segment 0 bases; nucleotides outside the gene matches: 1. The CDR3 reads CAWGQGLNTEAFF. The CDR3 DNA reads TGTGCCTGGGGACAGGGGCTGAACACTGAAGCTTTCTTT.

The gene calls are TRBV9 and TRBJ1-2; D ambiguous. Trimming took off 0 bases at V and 8 bases at J, with 20 bases between the two ends. CDR1 SGDLS and CDR2 YYNGEE come from the germline V gene. The CDR3 covers 16 residues. The CDR3 protein is CASSVAGFDGRRGYTF. The CDR3 DNA sequence: TGTGCCAGCAGCGTAGCTGGTTTCGACGGGAGGAGAGGCTACACCTTC. Full variable domain (rest looked up from reference TRBV9 and TRBJ1-2): DSGVTQTPKHLITATGQRVTLRCSPRSGDLSVYWYQQSLDQGLQFLIQYYNGEERAKGNILERFSAQQFPDLHSELNLSSLELGDSALYFCASSVAGFDGRRGYTFGSGTRLTVV.

The chain combines TRBV9 with TRBJ1-3; no clear D gene. Germline CDR1 and CDR2: SGDLS and YYNGEE. Trimming took 1 base from V and 1 from J, leaving 15 bases between them. CDR3 length equals 17 residues. The CDR3 region is CASSVTFPEASGNTIYF. Here the CDR3 DNA reads TGTGCCAGCAGCGTAACCTTCCCCGAAGCATCTGGAAACACCATATATTTT. Combining the CDR3 with reference TRBV9 and TRBJ1-3 gives the whole variable domain DSGVTQTPKHLITATGQRVTLRCSPRSGDLSVYWYQQSLDQGLQFLIQYYNGEERAKGNILERFSAQQFPDLHSELNLSSLELGDSALYFCASSVTFPEASGNTIYFGEGSWLTVV.

This clone has a single count. The V and J genes are TRBV15 and TRBJ1-1; 8 bases are a match to TRBD1. The V segment lost 3 bases and the J segment 0 bases; nucleotides outside the gene matches: 3. The length of the CDR3 is 15 residues. In germline, CDR1 is LNHNV, CDR2 YYDKDF (reference sequence). The CDR3 DNA follows: TGTGCCACCAGCAGGGACAGGGCACTGAACACTGAAGCTTTCTTT. It yields the protein CATSRDRALNTEAFF.

The CDR3 DNA reads TGTGCCAGCTGGAAGGGGACAGAAAGCACAGATACGCAGTATTTT. Residues: CASWKGTESTDTQYF. The chain combines TRBV18 with TRBJ2-3; 7 bases agree with TRBD1. The CDR3 contains 15 residues. From germline, CDR1 is KGHSH and CDR2 LQKENI. With 7 bases clipped from V and 0 bases from J, the junction kept 7 bases outside the gene matches. Based on the CDR3 plus reference TRBV18 and TRBJ2-3, the full variable domain is NAGVMQNPRHLVRRRGQEARLRCSPMKGHSHVYWYRQLPEEGLKFMVYLQKENIIDESGMPKERFSAEFPKEGPSILRIQQVVRGDSAAYFCASWKGTESTDTQYFGPGTRLTVL.

The J gene is TRBJ1-2, the V gene TRBV7-3; tentatively, D is TRBD1 (6 bases). V was shortened by 11 bases and J by 6 bases, with 13 bases between the two germline ends. The CDR3 has 11 amino acids. CDR1 is SGHTA and CDR2 is FQGTGA in the germline V gene. For the CDR3, the DNA is TGTGCCGTGAAACAGGGTGATGGCTACACCTTC. Protein product: CAVKQGDGYTF.

This clone turned up a few times. CDR3 residues: CASSQGGRGNQPQHF. The DNA of the CDR3 is TGTGCCAGCAGCCAAGGAGGACGGGGCAATCAGCCCCAGCATTTT. The gene calls are TRBV27 and TRBJ1-5, with D unresolved. The V gene's germline CDR1 is MNHEY and CDR2 SMNVEV (reference sequence). This CDR3 comprises 15 residues. Trimming stripped 6 bases from V and 2 bases from J, with 14 bases between.

V is TRBV6-1 and J is TRBJ1-5; D remains unclear. The CDR3 totals 13 residues. V was shortened by 7 bases and J by 0 bases, with 7 bases between the two germline ends. Germline V gene lookup returns CDR1 MNHNS and CDR2 SASEGT. DNA of the CDR3: TGTGCCAGCAATAGCTATAGCAATCAGCCCCAGCATTTT. Its protein is CASNSYSNQPQHF.

The rearrangement joins TRBV30 to TRBJ2-1, with 12 bases identical to TRBD2. The V segment lost 0 bases and the J segment 6 bases; nucleotides outside the gene matches: 3. The germline gives CDR1 GTSNPN, CDR2 SVGIG (reference sequence). The CDR3 covers 15 residues. CDR3: CAWSVLAGGINEQFF. CDR3 in DNA: TGTGCCTGGAGTGTACTAGCGGGAGGAATCAATGAGCAGTTCTTC.

The J gene is TRBJ2-5, the V gene TRBV6-5; D is unclear. The CDR3 runs to 14 residues. The V end was cut by 0 bases, the J end by 2 bases, with 7 bases between. Germline V CDR1 and CDR2: MNHEY, SVGAGI. DNA for the CDR3: TGTGCCAGCAGTTACTCGCAGTTACAAGAGACCCAGTACTTC. As protein: CASSYSQLQETQYF.

The chain links TRBV7-9 to TRBJ2-7; possible D gene TRBD2, 5 bases. V shed 5 bases and J shed 5 bases, with 10 bases lying between them. The V gene's germline CDR1 is SEHNR and CDR2 FQNEAQ (reference sequence). There are 12 residues in the CDR3. The CDR3 nucleotides are TGTGCCAGCAGCCCCTGGAGGAACGAGCAGTACTTC. It is translated as CASSPWRNEQYF.

The rearrangement links TRBV30 to TRBJ2-7; 8 nucleotides align to TRBD2. The CDR3 runs to 13 residues. Germline V gene lookup returns CDR1 GTSNPN and CDR2 SVGIG (reference sequence). With V trimmed by 4 bases and J by 2 bases, 4 bases remained unmatched. CDR3: CAWNGGGPYEQYF. Written as DNA, the CDR3 is TGTGCCTGGAACGGCGGGGGGCCCTACGAGCAGTACTTC.

V usage is TRBV29-1 and J usage is TRBJ2-1, with TRBD2 identical over 12 bases. Germline lookup yields CDR1 SQVTM and CDR2 ANQGSEA. V shed 3 bases, J shed 7 bases, and the junction held 4 bases outside the gene matches. The CDR3 contains 14 residues. CDR3 coding DNA: TGCAGCGTTGATAGGCTAGCGGGGGGGAATGAGCAGTTCTTC. Amino acid sequence: CSVDRLAGGNEQFF.

The chain has TRBV11-2 and TRBJ2-2; 10 positions agree with TRBD1. The J segment lost 5 bases and the V segment lost 5 bases, leaving 8 bases of the junction unmatched. CDR1 SGHAT and CDR2 FQNNGV come from the germline V gene. This CDR3 spans 16 amino acids. CDR3 sequence: CASSLYLGQGTGELFF. DNA of the CDR3: TGTGCCAGCAGCCTATACCTGGGACAGGGGACCGGGGAGCTGTTTTTT.

The V and J genes are TRBV7-3 and TRBJ2-1; 7 bases are a match to TRBD2. J lost 3 bases, V lost 1 base, and 0 bases had no gene match. CDR3 length: 14 amino acids. Per the germline V gene, CDR1 is SGHTA and CDR2 is FQGTGA. The CDR3 region has the DNA TGTGCCAGCAGCTTAAGCGGGGGCTACAATGAGCAGTTCTTC. It codes for CASSLSGGYNEQFF.

The genes are TRBV2 and TRBJ2-1; the match to TRBD2 covers 10 bases. The V gene's germline CDR1 is SNHLY and CDR2 FYNNEI. The V gene end was trimmed by 3 bases and the J gene end by 6 bases; junction bases not matched to a gene: 5. This CDR3 spans 15 amino acids. The CDR3 loop is CASSDPAGGPNEQFF. The CDR3 DNA reads TGTGCCAGCAGTGACCCAGCGGGGGGGCCCAATGAGCAGTTCTTC. Full variable domain (remainder filled in from reference TRBV2 and TRBJ2-1): EPEVTQTPSHQVTQMGQEVILRCVPISNHLYFYWYRQILGQKVEFLVSFYNNEISEKSEIFDDQFSVERPDGSNFTLKIRSTKLEDSAMYFCASSDPAGGPNEQFFGPGTRLTVL.

The rearrangement uses TRBV18 and TRBJ2-4, with TRBD2 matching 7 bases. The trim removed 0 bases at V and 4 bases at J, leaving 0 bases unmatched. CDR1 KGHSH and CDR2 LQKENI come from the germline V gene. The CDR3 runs 14 residues. CDR3 nucleotides: TGTGCCAGCTCACCACCGGGACTAAAAAACATTCAGTACTTC. Residues: CASSPPGLKNIQYF.

The V and J genes are TRBV7-7 and TRBJ2-2, with 8 positions matching TRBD2. Germline V gene lookup returns CDR1 SSHAT and CDR2 FNYEAQ (reference sequence). The CDR3 length is 16 residues. J was trimmed by 1 base and V by 5 bases; bases with no gene match: 6. In nucleotides, the CDR3 is TGTGCCAGCAGCCCTAAGGCGGGGGGGAACACCGGGGAGCTGTTTTTT. It is translated as CASSPKAGGNTGELFF.